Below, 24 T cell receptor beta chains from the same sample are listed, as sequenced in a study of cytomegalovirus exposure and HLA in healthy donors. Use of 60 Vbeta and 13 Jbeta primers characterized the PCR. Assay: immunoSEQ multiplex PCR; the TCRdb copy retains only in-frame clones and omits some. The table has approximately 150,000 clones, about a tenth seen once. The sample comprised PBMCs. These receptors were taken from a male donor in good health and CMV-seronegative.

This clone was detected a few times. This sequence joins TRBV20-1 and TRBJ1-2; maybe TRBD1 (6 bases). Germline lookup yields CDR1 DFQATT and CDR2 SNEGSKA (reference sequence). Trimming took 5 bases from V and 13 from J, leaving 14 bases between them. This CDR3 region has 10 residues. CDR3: CSAGGAAVTF. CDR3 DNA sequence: TGCAGTGCTGGGGGGGCCGCGGTCACCTTC.

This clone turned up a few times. The CDR3 bases are TGTGCCAGTAGGCCGGACAGGAGACGGACAGATACGCAGTATTTT. It is translated as CASRPDRRRTDTQYF. The rearrangement uses TRBV19 and TRBJ2-3; 7 bases map to TRBD1. The germline gives CDR1 LNHDA, CDR2 SQIVND (reference sequence). The CDR3 runs to 15 residues. J was trimmed by 3 bases and V by 6 bases; bases with no gene match: 9.

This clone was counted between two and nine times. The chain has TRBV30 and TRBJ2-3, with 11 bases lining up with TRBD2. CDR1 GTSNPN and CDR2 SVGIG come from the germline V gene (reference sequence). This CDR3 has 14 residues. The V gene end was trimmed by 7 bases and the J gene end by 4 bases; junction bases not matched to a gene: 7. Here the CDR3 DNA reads TGTGCCTCTTTTAGCGGGAGGGATGCAGATACGCAGTATTTT. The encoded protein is CASFSGRDADTQYF.

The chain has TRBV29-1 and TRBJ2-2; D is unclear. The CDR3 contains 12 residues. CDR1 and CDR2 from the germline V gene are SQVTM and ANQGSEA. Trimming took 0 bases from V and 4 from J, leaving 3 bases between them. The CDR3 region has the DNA TGCAGCGTTGAAGATCTCACCGGGGAGCTGTTTTTT. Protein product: CSVEDLTGELFF.

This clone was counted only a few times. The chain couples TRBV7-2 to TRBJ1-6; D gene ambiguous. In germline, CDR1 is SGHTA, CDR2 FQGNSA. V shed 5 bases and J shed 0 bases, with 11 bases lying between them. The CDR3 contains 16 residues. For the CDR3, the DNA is TGTGCCAGCAGCCGGGAAGGGAGCTCCTATAATTCACCCCTCCACTTT. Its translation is CASSREGSSYNSPLHF. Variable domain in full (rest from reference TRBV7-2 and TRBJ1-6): GAGVSQSPSNKVTEKGKDVELRCDPISGHTALYWYRQSLGQGLEFLIYFQGNSAPDKSGLPSDRFSAERTGGSVSTLTIQRTQQEDSAVYLCASSREGSSYNSPLHFGNGTRLTVT.

CDR3 bases: TGTGCCAGCAGCCAAGGCCCAGGACAGGGGGGAAGCTCTGGGGCCAACGTCCTGACTTTC. Encoded protein: CASSQGPGQGGSSGANVLTF. The chain couples TRBV4-2 to TRBJ2-6; 10 bases are a match to TRBD1. The V gene end was trimmed by 1 base and the J gene end by 0 bases; junction bases not matched to a gene: 9. The CDR3 sequence is 20 residues long. CDR1 LGHNA and CDR2 YNFKEQ come from the germline V gene.

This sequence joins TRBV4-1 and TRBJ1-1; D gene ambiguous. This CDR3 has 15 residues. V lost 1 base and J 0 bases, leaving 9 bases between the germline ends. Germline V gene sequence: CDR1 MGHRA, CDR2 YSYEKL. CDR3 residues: CASSQVGGMNTEAFF. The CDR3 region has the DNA TGCGCCAGCAGCCAAGTAGGAGGGATGAACACTGAAGCTTTCTTT.

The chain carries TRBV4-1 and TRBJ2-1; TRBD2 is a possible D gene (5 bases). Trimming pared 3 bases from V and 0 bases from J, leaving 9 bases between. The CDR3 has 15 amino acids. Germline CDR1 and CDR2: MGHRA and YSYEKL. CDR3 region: CASSHRAGSYNEQFF. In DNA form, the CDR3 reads TGCGCCAGCAGCCATCGGGCGGGCTCCTACAATGAGCAGTTCTTC.

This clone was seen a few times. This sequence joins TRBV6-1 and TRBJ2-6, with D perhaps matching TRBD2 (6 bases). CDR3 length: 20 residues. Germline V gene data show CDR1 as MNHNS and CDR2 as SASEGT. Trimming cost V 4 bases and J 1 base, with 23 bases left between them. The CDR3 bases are TGTGCCAGCAGTGTATTATTCCCTGGACGGACTAAGTCTGGGGCCAACGTCCTGACTTTC. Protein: CASSVLFPGRTKSGANVLTF.

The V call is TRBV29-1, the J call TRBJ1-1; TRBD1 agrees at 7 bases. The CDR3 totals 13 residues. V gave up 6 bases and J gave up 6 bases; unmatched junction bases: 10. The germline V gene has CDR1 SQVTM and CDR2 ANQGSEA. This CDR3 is CSVRGGAGAEAFF. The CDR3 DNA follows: TGCAGCGTCCGAGGGGGCGCGGGCGCTGAAGCTTTCTTT.

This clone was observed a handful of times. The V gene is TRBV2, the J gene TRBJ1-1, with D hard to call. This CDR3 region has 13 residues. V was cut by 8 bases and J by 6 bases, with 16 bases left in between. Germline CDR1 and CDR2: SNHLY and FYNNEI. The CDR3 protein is CASRWEDWAEAFF. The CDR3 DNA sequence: TGTGCCAGCCGGTGGGAGGACTGGGCTGAAGCTTTCTTT.

In nucleotides, the CDR3 is TGTGCCAGCAGAAGCGGACTAGCGGGAGTCCTGACCGGGGAGCTGTTTTTT. Translation gives CASRSGLAGVLTGELFF. This sequence joins TRBV5-8 and TRBJ2-2; 13 bases agree with TRBD2. The CDR3 totals 17 residues. Germline-derived CDR1 and CDR2 are SGHTS and YDEGEE. The J segment lost 5 bases and the V segment lost 5 bases, leaving 9 bases of the junction unmatched.

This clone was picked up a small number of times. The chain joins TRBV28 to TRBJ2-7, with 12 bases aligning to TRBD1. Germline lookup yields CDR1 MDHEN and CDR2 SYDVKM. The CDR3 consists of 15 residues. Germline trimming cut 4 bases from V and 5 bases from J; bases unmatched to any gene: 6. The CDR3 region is CASSSAGTGGNEQYF. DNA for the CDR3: TGTGCCAGCAGTTCCGCCGGGACAGGGGGCAACGAGCAGTACTTC.

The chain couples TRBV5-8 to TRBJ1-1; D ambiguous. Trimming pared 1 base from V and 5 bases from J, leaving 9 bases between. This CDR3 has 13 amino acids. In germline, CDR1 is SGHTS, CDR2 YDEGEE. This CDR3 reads CASSLYSGTEAFF. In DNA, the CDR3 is TGTGCCAGCAGCTTGTACTCGGGGACTGAAGCTTTCTTT.

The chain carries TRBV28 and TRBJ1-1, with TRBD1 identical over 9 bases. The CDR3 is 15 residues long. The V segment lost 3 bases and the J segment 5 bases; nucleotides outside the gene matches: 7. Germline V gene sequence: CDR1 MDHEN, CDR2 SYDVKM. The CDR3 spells CASSFAGTGRTEAFF. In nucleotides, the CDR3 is TGTGCCAGCAGTTTCGCCGGGACAGGGAGGACTGAAGCTTTCTTT. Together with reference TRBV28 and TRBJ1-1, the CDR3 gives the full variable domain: DVKVTQSSRYLVKRTGEKVFLECVQDMDHENMFWYRQDPGLGLRLIYFSYDVKMKEKGDIPEGYSVSREKKERFSLILESASTNQTSMYLCASSFAGTGRTEAFFGQGTRLTVV.

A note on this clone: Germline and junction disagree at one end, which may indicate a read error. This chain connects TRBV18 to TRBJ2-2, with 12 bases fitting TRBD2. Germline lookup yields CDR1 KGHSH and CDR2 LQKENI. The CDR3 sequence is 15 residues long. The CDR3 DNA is TGTGCCAGCTCCCTAGCGGGAGGGAACGCCGGGGAGCTGTTTTTT. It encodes CASSLAGGNAGELFF.

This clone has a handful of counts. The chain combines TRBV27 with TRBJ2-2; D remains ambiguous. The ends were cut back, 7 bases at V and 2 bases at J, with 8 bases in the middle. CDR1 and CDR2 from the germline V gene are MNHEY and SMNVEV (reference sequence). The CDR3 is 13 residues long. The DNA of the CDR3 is TGTGCCAGCACCCCCCTTAACACCGGGGAGCTGTTTTTT. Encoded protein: CASTPLNTGELFF.

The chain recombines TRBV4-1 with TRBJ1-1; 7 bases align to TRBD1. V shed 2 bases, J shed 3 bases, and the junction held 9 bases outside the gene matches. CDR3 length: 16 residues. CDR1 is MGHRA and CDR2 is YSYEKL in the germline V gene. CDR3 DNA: TGCGCCAGCAGCCAACCTCCAAACACAGGGGACACTGAAGCTTTCTTT. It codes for CASSQPPNTGDTEAFF.

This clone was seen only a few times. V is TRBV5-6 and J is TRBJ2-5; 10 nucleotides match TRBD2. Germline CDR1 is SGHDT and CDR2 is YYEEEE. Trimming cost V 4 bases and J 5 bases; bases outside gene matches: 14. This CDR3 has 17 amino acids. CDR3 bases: TGTGCCAGCAGCCTGCTGTTAAGCGGGGGGGCTGGGGAGACCCAGTACTTC. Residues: CASSLLLSGGAGETQYF.

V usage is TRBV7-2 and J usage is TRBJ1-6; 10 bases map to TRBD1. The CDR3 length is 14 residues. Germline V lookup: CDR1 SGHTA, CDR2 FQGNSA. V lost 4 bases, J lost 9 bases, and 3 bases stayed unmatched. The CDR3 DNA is TGTGCCAGCAGCTGGGACAGGGGAGGTTCACCCCTCCACTTT. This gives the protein CASSWDRGGSPLHF.

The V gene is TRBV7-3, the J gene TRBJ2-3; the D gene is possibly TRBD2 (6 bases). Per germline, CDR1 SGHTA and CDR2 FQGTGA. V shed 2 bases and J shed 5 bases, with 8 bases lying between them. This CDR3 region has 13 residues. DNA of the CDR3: TGTGCCAGCAGCTTACGGGGGTTAGATACGCAGTATTTT. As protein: CASSLRGLDTQYF.

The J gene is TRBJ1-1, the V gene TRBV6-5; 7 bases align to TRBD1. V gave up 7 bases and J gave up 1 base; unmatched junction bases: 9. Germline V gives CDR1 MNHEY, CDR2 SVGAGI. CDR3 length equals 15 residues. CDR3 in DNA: TGTGCCAGCAAGGGGGCACAGGAAAGGAACACTGAAGCTTTCTTT. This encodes CASKGAQERNTEAFF.

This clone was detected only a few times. CDR3 residues: CASSLIGGGGGETQYF. The CDR3 DNA reads TGTGCCAGCAGCCTCATTGGCGGGGGGGGCGGGGAGACCCAGTACTTC. The chain employs TRBV7-2 and TRBJ2-5, with 9 bases identical to TRBD2. In germline, CDR1 is SGHTA, CDR2 FQGNSA. The trim removed 5 bases at V and 5 bases at J, leaving 12 bases unmatched. The CDR3 is made up of 16 amino acids.

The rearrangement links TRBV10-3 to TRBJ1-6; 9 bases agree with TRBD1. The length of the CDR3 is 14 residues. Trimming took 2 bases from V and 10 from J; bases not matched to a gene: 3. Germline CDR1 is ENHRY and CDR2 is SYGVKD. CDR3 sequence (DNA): TGTGCCATCAGTGAGACAGGGGGCTTCTCACCCCTCCACTTT. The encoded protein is CAISETGGFSPLHF.